This T cell receptor beta chain was captured in a study of CD8+CD57+ T cells in acquired aplastic anemia (dated by TCRdb to the late 2010s). Regarding the complete study: DNA extracted from sorted CD4+ and CD8+ cells had a mean of about 3 ug, with a range of 0.2 to 27.4 ug. Healthy donor samples averaged roughly 9.8 million reads for CD4+ and under 12 million for CD8+ cells.

TCR repertoires of sorted CD4+ and CD8+ blood T cells from severe aplastic anemia patients and healthy subjects were deep-sequenced in the study. Ficoll-Paque density gradient centrifugation was used to isolate peripheral blood mononuclear cells. Before DNA extraction, CD4+ and CD8+ T cells were sorted by FACS or by magnetic beads. TCR beta VDJ combination and CDR3 sequence profiling used genomic DNA as the template. TCR repertoire sequencing was run on an Illumina HiSeq 2000. The original pipeline was this. Repertoires were assessed using TRBV/TRBJ rearrangement plots, CDR3 size and DJ length profiles, and Simpson's diversity index. The immunodominant clone was defined as the most abundant DNA sequence in deep sequencing data. CDR3 amino acid sequences were checked for sharing between subjects and were compared against published repertoires and the VDJdb database. TCRdb passed the public sequencing reads through fastp at Q25 and MiXCR, retaining productive beta sequences. Every entry covers one CDR3 protein and lists the most common genes and DNA from its rows. The V and J calls reflect TCRdb's pipeline rather than the authors' work. The sample table contains under 200,000 distinct CDR3 sequences; only one count was recorded for approximately 40% of them. About 1.1% of the sample lies in the top ten.

Broad study findings and their caveats: Between patients and healthy controls, no significant difference in CD8+ Simpson's diversity was found (P=0.060). Although roughly 30 CD8+ CDR3 sequences were shared by patients and controls, these sequences appeared highly expressed in patients and within the immunodominant clones of patients.

Remarks on this clonotype: Its cognate antigen has yet to be identified. No base quality information exists; no much larger clone differs at one position.

Looking up the germline V gene yields CDR1 SGHTA and CDR2 FQGTGA. V is reduced by 5 bases and J by 12 bases, leaving a spacing of 14 bases between them. The CDR3 numbers 12 residues from cysteine through phenylalanine. The retained sequence is limited to the CDR3, 36 bases, with the frame set at the first base. The source of this sequence is a human donor in good health. The sample comprised sorted CD4+, CD8+, or CD8+CD57+ T cells (not recorded which) from PBMCs. This sequence uses TRBV7-3 and TRBJ2-1, with the D gene possibly TRBD1 or TRBD2, each one fitting 5 bases. The CDR3: CASSPLLGVQFF. The DNA sequence is given as TGTGCCAGCAGCCCTTTACTGGGGGTGCAGTTCTTC.